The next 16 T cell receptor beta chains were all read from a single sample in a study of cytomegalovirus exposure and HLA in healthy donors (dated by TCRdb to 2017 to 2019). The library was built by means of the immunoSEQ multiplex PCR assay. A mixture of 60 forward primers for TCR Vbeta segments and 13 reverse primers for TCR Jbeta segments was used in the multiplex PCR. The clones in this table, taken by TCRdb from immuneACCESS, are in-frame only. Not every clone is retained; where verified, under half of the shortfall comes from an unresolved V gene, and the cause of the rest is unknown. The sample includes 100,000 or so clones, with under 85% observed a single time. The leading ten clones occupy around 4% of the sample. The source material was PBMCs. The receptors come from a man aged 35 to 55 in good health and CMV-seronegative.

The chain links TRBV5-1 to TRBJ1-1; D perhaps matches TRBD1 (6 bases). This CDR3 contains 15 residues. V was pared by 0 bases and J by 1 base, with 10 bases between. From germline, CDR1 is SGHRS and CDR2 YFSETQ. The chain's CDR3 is CASSLAAGANTEAFF. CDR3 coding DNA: TGCGCCAGCAGCTTGGCCGCGGGGGCGAACACTGAAGCTTTCTTT.

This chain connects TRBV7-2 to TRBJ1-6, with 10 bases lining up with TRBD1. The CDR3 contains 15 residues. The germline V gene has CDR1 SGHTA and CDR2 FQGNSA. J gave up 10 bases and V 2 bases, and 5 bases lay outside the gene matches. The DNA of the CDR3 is TGTGCCAGCAGCTTAAATCCGGGACAGGGGTCACCCCTCCACTTT. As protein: CASSLNPGQGSPLHF.

This CDR3 is CASSLRGGTSNQETQYF. In nucleotides, the CDR3 is TGTGCCAGCAGCTTACGTGGGGGGACGTCTAACCAAGAGACCCAGTACTTC. The chain is built from TRBV11-2 and TRBJ2-5; TRBD2 is a possible D gene (6 bases). The germline CDR1 and CDR2 sequences are SGHAT and FQNNGV. V was trimmed by 2 bases and J by 0 bases, leaving 16 bases between them. The CDR3 has 17 residues.

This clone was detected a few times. The CDR3 nucleotides read TGCGCCAGCAGTGAGACTCCTCAAGAGACCCAGTACTTC. The encoded protein is CASSETPQETQYF. The V and J genes are TRBV10-1 and TRBJ2-5; D remains unclear. The CDR3 has 13 residues. V was shortened by 2 bases and J by 2 bases, with 6 bases between the two germline ends. Germline V gives CDR1 WNHNN, CDR2 SYGVQD (reference sequence).

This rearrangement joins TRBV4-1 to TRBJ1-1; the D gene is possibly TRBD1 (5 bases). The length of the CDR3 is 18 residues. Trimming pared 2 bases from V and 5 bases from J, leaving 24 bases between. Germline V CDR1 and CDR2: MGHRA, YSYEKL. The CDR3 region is CASSQRALGLRGWTEAFF. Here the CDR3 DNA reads TGCGCCAGCAGCCAAAGAGCTCTCGGACTAAGGGGTTGGACTGAAGCTTTCTTT.

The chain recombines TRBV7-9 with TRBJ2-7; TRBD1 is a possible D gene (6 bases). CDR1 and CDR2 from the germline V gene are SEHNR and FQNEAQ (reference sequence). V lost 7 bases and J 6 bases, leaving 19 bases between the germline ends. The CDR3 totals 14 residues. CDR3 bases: TGTGCCAGCATTCCGGTAGGGGGTCTCTCCGAGCAGTACTTC. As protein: CASIPVGGLSEQYF.

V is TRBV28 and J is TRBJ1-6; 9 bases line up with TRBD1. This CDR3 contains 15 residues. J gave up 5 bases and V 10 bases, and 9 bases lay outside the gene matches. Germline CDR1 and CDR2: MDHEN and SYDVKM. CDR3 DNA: TGTGCCACCTGCTTGGGGGACAGGGATAATTCACCCCTCCACTTT. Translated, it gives CATCLGDRDNSPLHF.

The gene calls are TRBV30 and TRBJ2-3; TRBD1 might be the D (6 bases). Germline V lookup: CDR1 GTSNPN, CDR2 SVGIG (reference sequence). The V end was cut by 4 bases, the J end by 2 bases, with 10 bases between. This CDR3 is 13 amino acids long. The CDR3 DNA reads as TGTGCCTGGACTGGACAGCACACAGATACGCAGTATTTT. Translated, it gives CAWTGQHTDTQYF.

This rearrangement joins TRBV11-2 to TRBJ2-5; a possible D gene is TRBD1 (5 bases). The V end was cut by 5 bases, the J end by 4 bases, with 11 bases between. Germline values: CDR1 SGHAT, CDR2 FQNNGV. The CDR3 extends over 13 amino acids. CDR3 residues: CASSPDRRETQYF. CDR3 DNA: TGTGCCAGCAGCCCTGACAGAAGAGAGACCCAGTACTTC.

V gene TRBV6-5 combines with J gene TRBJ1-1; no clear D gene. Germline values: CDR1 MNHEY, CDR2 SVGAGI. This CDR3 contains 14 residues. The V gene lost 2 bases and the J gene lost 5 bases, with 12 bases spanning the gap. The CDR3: CASSYGRGRTEAFF. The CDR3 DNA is TGTGCCAGCAGTTACGGTCGGGGAAGAACTGAAGCTTTCTTT.

The DNA of the CDR3 is TGTGCCAGCAGCCACGGGACTAGTGAAAGTGATACGCAGTATTTT. Protein sequence: CASSHGTSESDTQYF. The rearrangement links TRBV14 to TRBJ2-3; 8 nucleotides agree with TRBD2. The germline CDR1 and CDR2 sequences are SGHDN and FVKESK. This CDR3 contains 15 residues. J lost 6 bases, V lost 3 bases, and 8 bases had no gene match. The variable domain in full, completed from reference TRBV14 and TRBJ2-3, reads EAGVTQFPSHSVIEKGQTVTLRCDPISGHDNLYWYRRVMGKEIKFLLHFVKESKQDESGMPNNRFLAERTGGTYSTLKVQPAELEDSGVYFCASSHGTSESDTQYFGPGTRLTVL.

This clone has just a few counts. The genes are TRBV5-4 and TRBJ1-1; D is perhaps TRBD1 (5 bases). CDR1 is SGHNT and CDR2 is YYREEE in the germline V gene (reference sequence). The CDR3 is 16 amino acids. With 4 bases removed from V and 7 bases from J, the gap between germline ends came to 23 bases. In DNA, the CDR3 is TGTGCCAGCAGCCCCGCCGCCGGGGGTCTCGGAAATGAAGCTTTCTTT. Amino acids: CASSPAAGGLGNEAFF.

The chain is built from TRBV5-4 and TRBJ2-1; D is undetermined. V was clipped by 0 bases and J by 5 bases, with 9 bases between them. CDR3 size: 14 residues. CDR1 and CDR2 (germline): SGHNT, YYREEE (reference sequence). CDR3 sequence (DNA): TGTGCCAGCAGCTTGGTTCTCGGTAACAATGAGCAGTTCTTC. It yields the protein CASSLVLGNNEQFF.

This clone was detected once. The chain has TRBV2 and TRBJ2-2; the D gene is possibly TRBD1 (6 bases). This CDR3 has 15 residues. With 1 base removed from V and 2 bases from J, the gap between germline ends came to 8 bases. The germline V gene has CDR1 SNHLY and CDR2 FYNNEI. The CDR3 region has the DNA TGTGCCAGCAGTGAAGGCAGGGGTAACACCGGGGAGCTGTTTTTT. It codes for CASSEGRGNTGELFF.

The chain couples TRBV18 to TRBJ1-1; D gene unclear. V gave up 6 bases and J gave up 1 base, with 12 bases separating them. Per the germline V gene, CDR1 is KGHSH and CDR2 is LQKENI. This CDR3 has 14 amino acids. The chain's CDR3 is CASSPDEANTEAFF. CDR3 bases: TGTGCCAGCTCCCCTGACGAGGCGAACACTGAAGCTTTCTTT.

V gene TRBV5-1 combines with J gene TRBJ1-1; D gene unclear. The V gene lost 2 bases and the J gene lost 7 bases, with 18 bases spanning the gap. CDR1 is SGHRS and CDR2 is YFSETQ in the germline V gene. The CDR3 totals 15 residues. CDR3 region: CASSLDPSELREAFF. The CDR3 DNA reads TGCGCCAGCAGCTTAGATCCTTCCGAGCTCCGTGAAGCTTTCTTT.